This section outlines one T cell receptor beta chain sequence together with its context. Authors' methods: Amplified reference gene primers provided the basis for estimating nucleated cell counts. TCRdb's copy holds only in-frame clones and misses some; the assay was immunoSEQ multiplex PCR. V and J calls and clone size are as listed in that table; D and trimming were resolved from the DNA. The sample lists fewer than 300,000 clones, around 84% seen once, with about 5% in the top ten. The record originates from a study of blood T cell repertoires in COVID-19. This CDR3 comprises 14 residues. Trimming removed 7 bases from V and 3 bases from J, with 13 bases in between. The germline CDR1 and CDR2 sequences are LNHDA and SQIVND (reference sequence). Participant-given clinical history determined each cohort assignment.

What was sequenced was PBMCs or T cells enriched from blood (not recorded which). This clonotype originated in a middle-aged man who had been exposed to COVID-19. The chain couples TRBV19 to TRBJ2-1; D perhaps matches TRBD2 (6 bases). The CDR3 spells CASTGGKVYNEQFF. Written as DNA, the CDR3 is TGTGCCAGTACCGGGGGAAAAGTCTACAATGAGCAGTTCTTC. The full variable domain, rest sourced from reference TRBV19 and TRBJ2-1, is DGGITQSPKYLFRKEGQNVTLSCEQNLNHDAMYWYRQDPGQGLRLIYYSQIVNDFQKGDIAEGYSVSREKKESFPLTVTSAQKNPTAFYLCASTGGKVYNEQFFGPGTRLTVL.